This TCR beta chain derives from a study of shared clonotypes between healthy human individuals (dated by TCRdb to about 2020). Concerning the study at large: The cohort comprised two women and a few men aged 18 to 49 years. Different laboratories and diverse techniques were used to prepare libraries and sequence TCR repertoires, to increase sequencing depth and limit assay-specific biases. To estimate repertoire size and how much clonotype sharing occurs between individuals, the study deeply sequenced the blood TCR repertoires of five or six healthy adults. Per donor, leukapheresis produced somewhere between about 0.9 and 9.5 billion PBMCs. Per donor, three plates each were used for CD4 naive and CD4 memory, two for CD8 naive, and one for CD8 memory.

The research as a whole found: Because the study included only a small number of donors, the genetic and exposure-history diversity represented was limited. Higher generation probabilities were observed for clonotypes shared by all four sorted-subset donors than for non-shared clonotypes. Across four donors, about 5% of naive CD4, roughly 3.4% of naive CD8, 2.3% of memory CD4, and 0.4% to 0.45% of memory CD8 clonotypes were shared. Pairwise subsampling indicated that sequencing depth was expected to affect the degree of clonotype sharing among donors. Rarefaction of sorted-subset datasets indicated incomplete sequencing despite the large sequencing depth. Sampling was restricted to blood, and TCR repertoires in tissue are likely to differ from TCR repertoires in blood. Naive subsets generally had larger estimated clonotype richness than memory subsets.

The donors were healthy, HIV-negative adults who had no recently reported acute infections or vaccinations. Every donor was a Caucasian adult living in Nashville, Tennessee, USA. CD4+ T cells were enriched through magnetic negative selection, after which naive cells were positively selected on CD45RA and the remaining negative fraction served as the memory subset. After blood collection by leukapheresis, PBMCs were isolated using Ficoll-Histopaque density gradient centrifugation and then cryopreserved in the vapor phase of liquid nitrogen. Analytical flow cytometry was used to check the purity and quantity of every magnetically sorted T cell population. From each sorted fraction, genomic DNA was isolated and quantified by UV absorbance on a Nanodrop 2000c. At the junction V is shortened by 7 bases and J by 5 bases, with 17 bases in between. According to the germline V gene (reference sequence), CDR1 reads LNHDA and CDR2 reads SQIVND. Including the terminal cysteine and phenylalanine, the CDR3 comprises 14 residues. Of the read, only the CDR3 DNA is kept; its 42 bases are in frame from base 1.

TCR CDR3 regions were amplified from genomic DNA by multiplex PCR using the deep immunoSEQ assay. Genomic DNA extracted from each cell subset was distributed evenly over all wells of several immunoSEQ 96-well plates, and each plate served as one replicate. Each replicate PCR for sorted subsets received around 210 ng genomic DNA, equal to roughly 30,000 T cell genomes. Purified libraries were quantified with a Qubit 3.0 fluorometer, sized on a Bioanalyzer 2100, and re-quantified with the KAPA Library Quantification kit. A separate single-read 150-cycle Illumina NextSeq 550 flow cell was used to sequence each immunoSEQ 96-well plate. The source study handled its data this way. The immunoSEQ output contained only junctional sequences without quality scores, so filtering could not match that applied to full-length reads. To assign V/J genes and CDR3, sequences were annotated using PyIR, a Python wrapper for IgBLAST v1.9, with IMGT germline references. Reads were filtered out if the reads had weak V/J assignments (E-value above 1e-6), no CDR3, stop codons, out-of-frame junctions, or ambiguous translated residues. V3J clonotypes were defined as sequences sharing the same inferred V gene, J gene, and CDR3 amino acid sequence. To compute the percentage overlap between repertoires, the number of shared unique clonotypes was divided by the size of the smaller repertoire. Repertoire richness was assessed with RTK rarefaction, the Chao1 estimator, and Recon v2.1 estimates of unobserved clonotypes. For all TCRbeta clonotypes obtained by the gDNA method from four donors, generation probabilities were computed with OLGA. TCRdb holds this immuneACCESS table with in-frame rearrangements only. Some clones are missing; in checked studies, unresolved V genes explain under half, and the rest has no known cause. V and J calls and clone size come straight from that table; D and trimming were deduced from the DNA. For this sample there are some 2.1 million clones; roughly 94% appear just once. The ten biggest clones cover 0.13% of the sample.

This clone is a singleton in its sample. Its antigen is unknown. Base-call qualities are not available, and no considerably larger clone is one nucleotide away. The sequence was obtained from a man aged 18 to 30 in good health. The sequence joins TRBV19 to TRBJ1-2, with TRBD1 tentatively as D gene (6 bases match). Specimen: naive CD4+ T cells sorted from blood. The meaning of the sample's cell subset or site label: CD45RA+ positively selected. The nucleotide sequence is TGTGCCAGTACCCAGACAGGACTCTTTTATGGCTACACCTTC. Its protein reads: CASTQTGLFYGYTF.